This TCR beta chain comes out of a study of naive and memory T cell subsets. Study findings and constraints: Naive repertoires, especially CD8, held a few larger clonotypes, possibly memory cells re-expressing CD45RA. Gini index rose across naive, CM, EM and EMRA in CD4 and CD8.

Turning to this clonotype: As yet, its antigen is unknown.

CDR1 SEHNR and CDR2 FQNEAQ come from the germline V gene (reference sequence). V lost 6 bases and J lost 5, with 11 bases in between. The CDR3 sequence is 12 residues long. CMV status came from CD4+ T cell IFNgamma after overnight CMV lysate stimulation of fresh PBMCs. The beta constant-region primer was an equimolar mix of two oligonucleotides covering TRBC1 and TRBC2. Nested alpha and beta constant-region primers with the SP2 primer drove four PCR rounds on ligated cDNA. The cDNA 3' end received a ligated single-stranded oligonucleotide carrying the SP2 primer and a 12-nucleotide UMI. MiXCR, applied by TCRdb to the UMI-ligation and nested PCR reads, yields one record per CDR3 protein. The table lists roughly 100,000 distinct CDR3 sequences, 13% to 15% of them singletons, with 2.5% to 3% in the top ten.

This receptor was taken from a human donor in good health. The chain joins TRBV7-9 to TRBJ2-7; the D gene is possibly TRBD1 (6 bases). What was sequenced was naive CD8+ T cells from blood. In DNA, the CDR3 is TGTGCCAGCAGGGTTTCAGGGGACGAGCAGTACTTC. Residues: CASRVSGDEQYF.